This TCR beta chain was sequenced for a study of response to subunit inactivated influenza vaccine (dated by TCRdb to 2016 to 2018). General notes on the study: Deep quantitative T cell receptor repertoire profiling was used in the study to track responses to a trivalent subunit inactivated influenza vaccine. Broad study findings and their caveats: According to the authors, only a limited number of new T cells may be recruited by each seasonal influenza vaccination.

Library preparation was by RT-PCR. The sequencer was an Illumina HiSeq 2500. TCRdb reworked the public reads: Q25 trimming with fastp, MiXCR clone assembly, productive beta chains retained. Each CDR3 protein appears once, grouped with its most common genes and DNA. Within this sample are more than 600,000 distinct CDR3 sequences, with about 18% of them counted one time only. Roughly a tenth of the sample rests with the top ten. From V the trimming removes 4 bases and from J it removes 5 bases, while the gene matches leave 8 bases of the junction unaccounted for. Sequences SQVTM (CDR1) and ANQGSEA (CDR2) are obtained from the germline V gene. From its cysteine to its phenylalanine, the CDR3 spans 14 amino acids. Only the CDR3 portion is preserved as DNA: 42 bases, with reading frame beginning at the first base. This clonotype has more than one count but fewer than ten. The specificity of this receptor is unknown. Per-nucleotide qualities are absent, and no much larger clonotype sits a single base away.

The sequencing used PBMCs from blood, collected 5 to 6 days after vaccination. The sequence links TRBV29-1 to TRBJ2-5; TRBD1 aligns with 9 central bases. This clonotype was sampled from a man between 45 and 60 years old who received an inactivated influenza vaccine. Donor details come from another sample of the same person, matched by shared clones. The CDR3 reads as follows: CSVVRQGVPETQYF. The DNA is TGCAGCGTTGTGCGACAGGGGGTCCCGGAGACCCAGTACTTC.